Sequencing of this T cell receptor beta chain was carried out in a study of cytomegalovirus exposure and HLA in healthy donors. Overall study results and limits: Solely CMV serostatus was available to characterize immune exposure. A later analysis found common viral pathogens apparently linked to several of the most significant clusters.

Use of 60 Vbeta and 13 Jbeta primers characterized the PCR. Produced via immunoSEQ multiplex PCR; TCRdb's table is partial and in-frame only. The sample lists some 160,000 clones, around 80% occurring once. Germline CDR1 and CDR2: LNHNV and YYDKDF (reference sequence). With V trimmed by 2 bases and J by 2 bases, 3 bases remained unmatched. CDR3 length: 16 amino acids. In the case of this clone: Its antigen is as yet unknown.

Source material: PBMCs. The sequence was obtained from a male donor in good health and CMV-seropositive. The chain combines TRBV15 with TRBJ2-5, with 12 bases identical to TRBD2. The CDR3 here is CATSRRLAGAQETQYF. The DNA of the CDR3 is TGTGCCACCAGCAGAAGACTAGCGGGAGCGCAAGAGACCCAGTACTTC.